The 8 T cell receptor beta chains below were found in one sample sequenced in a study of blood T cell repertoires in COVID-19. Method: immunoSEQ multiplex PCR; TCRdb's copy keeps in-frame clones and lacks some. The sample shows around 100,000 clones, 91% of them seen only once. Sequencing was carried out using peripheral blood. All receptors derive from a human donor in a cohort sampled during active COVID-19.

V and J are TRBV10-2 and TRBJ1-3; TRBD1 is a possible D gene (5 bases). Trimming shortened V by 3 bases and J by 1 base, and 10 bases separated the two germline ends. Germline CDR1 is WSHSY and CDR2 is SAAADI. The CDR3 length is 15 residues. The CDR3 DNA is TGCGCCAGCAGTGATCCAGGGCGGTCTGGAAACACCATATATTTT. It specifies CASSDPGRSGNTIYF.

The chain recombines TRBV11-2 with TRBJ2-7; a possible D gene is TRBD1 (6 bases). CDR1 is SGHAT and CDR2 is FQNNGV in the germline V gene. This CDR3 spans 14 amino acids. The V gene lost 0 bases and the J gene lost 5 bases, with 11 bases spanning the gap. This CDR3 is CASSLEGAGDEQYF. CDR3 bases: TGTGCCAGCAGCTTAGAGGGGGCTGGGGACGAGCAGTACTTC.

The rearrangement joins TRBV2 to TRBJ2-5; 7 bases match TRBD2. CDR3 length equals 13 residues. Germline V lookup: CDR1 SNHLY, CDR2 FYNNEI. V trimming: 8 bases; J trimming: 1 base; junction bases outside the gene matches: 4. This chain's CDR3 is CASGRDGQETQYF. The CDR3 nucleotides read TGTGCCAGCGGGAGGGATGGCCAAGAGACCCAGTACTTC.

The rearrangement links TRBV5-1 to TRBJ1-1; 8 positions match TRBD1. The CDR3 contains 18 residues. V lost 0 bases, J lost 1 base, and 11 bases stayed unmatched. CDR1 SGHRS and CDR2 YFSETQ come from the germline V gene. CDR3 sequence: CASSLGQGASGSNTEAFF. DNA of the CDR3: TGCGCCAGCAGCTTGGGGCAGGGGGCCTCTGGGTCGAACACTGAAGCTTTCTTT.

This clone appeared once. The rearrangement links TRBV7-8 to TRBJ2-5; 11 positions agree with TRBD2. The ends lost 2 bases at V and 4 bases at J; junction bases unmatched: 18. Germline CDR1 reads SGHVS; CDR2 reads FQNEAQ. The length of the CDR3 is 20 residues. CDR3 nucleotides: TGTGCCAGCAGCTTAAGTTGGTGGTCTAGCGGGAGGTTGGGGTTAGAGACCCAGTACTTC. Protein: CASSLSWWSSGRLGLETQYF.

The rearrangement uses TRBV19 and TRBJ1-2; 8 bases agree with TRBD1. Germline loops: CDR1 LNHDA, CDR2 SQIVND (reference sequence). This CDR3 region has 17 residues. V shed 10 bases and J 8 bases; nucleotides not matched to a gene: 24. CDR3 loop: CANPTGGGWRGPWGYTF. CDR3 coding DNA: TGTGCCAACCCCACAGGGGGGGGTTGGAGAGGACCATGGGGCTACACCTTC.

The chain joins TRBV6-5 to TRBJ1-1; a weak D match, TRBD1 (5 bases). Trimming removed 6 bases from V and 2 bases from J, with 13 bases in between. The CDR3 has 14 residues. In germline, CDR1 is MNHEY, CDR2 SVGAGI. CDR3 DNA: TGTGCCAGCAGGCTGGGGCAGTATAACACTGAAGCTTTCTTT. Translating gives CASRLGQYNTEAFF.

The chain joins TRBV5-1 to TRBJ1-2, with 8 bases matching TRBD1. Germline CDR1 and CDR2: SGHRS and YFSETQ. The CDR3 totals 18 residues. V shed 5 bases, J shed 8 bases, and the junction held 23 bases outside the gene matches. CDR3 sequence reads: CASRLDSTPQRTGKGYTF. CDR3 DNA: TGCGCCAGCAGACTTGATTCAACCCCGCAAAGGACAGGGAAAGGCTACACCTTC.